A selection of T cell receptor beta chains follows, all from one sample in a study of CD8 T cells in ankylosing spondylitis. TCRdb itself ran the 5' RACE reads through MiXCR, one entry per CDR3 protein. The sample has 400,000 to 450,000 distinct CDR3 sequences, about a sixth seen once. Sequencing was performed on blood, either unsorted or a sorted T cell fraction (not recorded which). The receptors were gathered from a male donor with ankylosing spondylitis. Each CDR3 is given with its conserved first and last residue. D genes are given only for firm matches. Expanded clones get a size class; other rows say once, few or many, or leave the size out.

abundance | j_gene | d_gene | v_gene | CDR3nt | CDR3aa
few | TRBJ1-1 | TRBD1 | TRBV20-1 | TGCAGTGCTCCACAGGGGTCGAACACTGAAGCTTTCTTT | CSAPQGSNTEAFF
- | TRBJ2-7 | - | TRBV20-1 | TGCAGTGCTAGAGATGTAGGGGTTGGGGCCTACGAGCAGTACTTC | CSARDVGVGAYEQYF
many | TRBJ1-2 | - | TRBV12-3/TRBV12-4 | TGTGCCAGCAGTTTGAAGGGGCTCTATGGCTACACCTTC | CASSLKGLYGYTF
few | TRBJ1-5 | - | TRBV6-5 | TGTGCCAGCAGTTACCAGGTTACGGGAGGGAGCAATCAGCCCCAGCATTTT | CASSYQVTGGSNQPQHF
few | TRBJ2-2 | TRBD1 | TRBV12-3/TRBV12-4 | TGTGCCAGCATGACAGGGATGAGCACCGGGGAGCTGTTTTTT | CASMTGMSTGELFF
once | TRBJ2-7 | TRBD2 | TRBV3-1 | TGTGCCAGCAGCCAAGATGTGGGAGGGACCTACGAGCAGTACTTC | CASSQDVGGTYEQYF
- | TRBJ1-3 | - | TRBV4-1 | TGCGCCAGCAGCCAAGACGGGACCCGGGGCCGCGGCATATATTTT | CASSQDGTRGRGIYF
- | TRBJ2-3 | TRBD1 | TRBV29-1 | TGCAGCGTTGATTCGCGGACAGGAACCCGCACAGATACGCAGTATTTT | CSVDSRTGTRTDTQYF
- | TRBJ1-6 | - | TRBV7-2 | TGTGCCAGCAGCCCTGAGGGTCTTTATAATTCACCCCTCCACTTT | CASSPEGLYNSPLHF
few | TRBJ2-1 | TRBD2 | TRBV7-2 | TGTGCCAGCAGCCGTCCTGGCGGGGGGATGAGGGGAAATGAGCAGTTCTTC | CASSRPGGGMRGNEQFF
- | TRBJ2-5 | - | TRBV24-1 | TGTGCCACCACCTACCATGGCACGGCCGAAGAGACCCAGTACTTC | CATTYHGTAEETQYF
few | TRBJ2-1 | - | TRBV20-1 | TGCAGTGCTAGAGATATACTAGCAGTCTACAATGAGCAGTTCTTC | CSARDILAVYNEQFF
few | TRBJ1-2 | - | TRBV20-1 | TGCAGTGCTAGGAAAGGGGAGGACAACTATGGCTACACCTTC | CSARKGEDNYGYTF
few | TRBJ2-1 | TRBD2 | TRBV3-1 | TGTGCCAGCAGCCTTTACTCTAGCGGTGACAATGAGCAGTTCTTC | CASSLYSSGDNEQFF
many | TRBJ2-6 | - | TRBV29-1 | TGCAGCGTTGCAGGGACCGGGGCCAACGTCCTGACTTTC | CSVAGTGANVLTF
many | TRBJ2-7 | - | TRBV12-3/TRBV12-4 | TGTGCCAGCAGTTTTGGGTACGAGCAGTACTTC | CASSFGYEQYF
- | TRBJ1-5 | - | TRBV7-3 | TGTGCCAGCAGCTTAGATCCGGGACAGCCCCAGCATTTT | CASSLDPGQPQHF
few | TRBJ2-3 | TRBD2 | TRBV7-9 | TGTGCCAGCAGCTTCTTGGTGACTAGCGGCACAGATACGCAGTATTTT | CASSFLVTSGTDTQYF
once | TRBJ1-2 | - | TRBV9 | TGTGCCAGCAGCGTAGGAAACGACGGGAACTATGGCTACACCTTC | CASSVGNDGNYGYTF
few | TRBJ2-5 | TRBD1 | TRBV20-1 | TGCAGTGCAACCGGGACAGTCCAAGAGACCCAGTACTTC | CSATGTVQETQYF
- | TRBJ2-2 | - | TRBV5-1 | TGCGCCAGCACGCTAGGGGATCACACCGGGGAGCTGTTTTTT | CASTLGDHTGELFF
- | TRBJ1-6 | TRBD1 | TRBV5-1 | TGCGCCAGCAGCTTGGGACAGGGAGATAATTCACCCCTCCACTTT | CASSLGQGDNSPLHF
few | TRBJ2-1 | - | TRBV7-8 | TGTGCCAGCAGCTCCCGGAGTGGGGTTGAGCAGTTCTTC | CASSSRSGVEQFF
- | TRBJ2-7 | TRBD1 | TRBV20-1 | TGCAGTGCTAAGGACAGGGGGCAGGCCTACGAGCAGTACTTC | CSAKDRGQAYEQYF
few | TRBJ2-7 | - | TRBV20-1 | TGCAGTGCTAGCAAAGGGGGAGTGCGGTTTAGAGAGCAGTACTTC | CSASKGGVRFREQYF
few | TRBJ1-1 | - | TRBV9 | TGTGCCAGCAGCGCGATCCTCGTCGGGAACACTGAAGCTTTCTTT | CASSAILVGNTEAFF
few | TRBJ2-1 | TRBD2 | TRBV27 | TGTGCCAGCAGCTCCTATATCTCCGGGACTAGCGGGAGGGATGAGCAGTTCTTC | CASSSYISGTSGRDEQFF
many | TRBJ1-2 | TRBD1 | TRBV7-6 | TGTGCCAGCAGCCCAAGACAGGGGGCCTATGGCTACACCTTC | CASSPRQGAYGYTF
- | TRBJ2-1 | TRBD1 | TRBV20-1 | TGCAGTGCTAGACAATACAGGGGGAATGAGCAGTTCTTC | CSARQYRGNEQFF
- | TRBJ2-1 | - | TRBV28 | TGTGCCAGCAGAGTCCGACAGGGAGGAGAGCAGTTCTTC | CASRVRQGGEQFF
- | TRBJ2-1 | TRBD2 | TRBV20-1 | TGCAGTGCTAGAGATCCCCCGGGACTAGCGGGGGACAATGAGCAGTTCTTC | CSARDPPGLAGDNEQFF
- | TRBJ1-1 | - | TRBV7-3 | TGTGCCAGCAGCTTAAATCCTGGGGGCACTGAAGCTTTCTTT | CASSLNPGGTEAFF
few | TRBJ2-2 | TRBD2 | TRBV12-5 | TGTGCTAGTGGTTACTCTAGCGGGGTAAACACCGGGGAGCTGTTTTTT | CASGYSSGVNTGELFF
- | TRBJ2-7 | - | TRBV7-6 | TGTGCCAGCAGCTTAGCCCCCCTAGGTGGGCAGTACTTC | CASSLAPLGGQYF
few | TRBJ1-6 | - | TRBV6-1 | TGTGCCAGCAGTCGGCGGACGTCCGGTAGCTCCTATAATTCACCCCTCCACTTT | CASSRRTSGSSYNSPLHF
- | TRBJ1-5 | TRBD1 | TRBV12-3/TRBV12-4 | TGTGCCAGCAGTTATGACAGGGGCAATCAGCCCCAGCATTTT | CASSYDRGNQPQHF
few | TRBJ2-7 | TRBD1 | TRBV7-3 | TGTGCCAGCAGCTCAACGATATCGTGCAGGGGGCCTAGAAACGAGCAGTACTTC | CASSSTISCRGPRNEQYF
few | TRBJ1-4 | - | TRBV20-1 | TGCAGTGGAGGGGCTAATGAAAAACTGTTTTTT | CSGGANEKLFF
few | TRBJ2-6 | - | TRBV2 | TGTGCCAGCAGCGAAGGGCGAGGGGCCAACGTCCTGACTTTC | CASSEGRGANVLTF
few | TRBJ1-1 | - | TRBV20-1 | TGCAGTGCTAGAACAAGGGTTACTGAAGCTTTCTTT | CSARTRVTEAFF
- | TRBJ1-4 | - | TRBV6-1 | TGTGCCAGCAGGAGTTCAACTAATGAAAAACTGTTTTTT | CASRSSTNEKLFF
- | TRBJ1-1 | - | TRBV29-1 | TGCAGCGTTGAAGATATCGGGGGTGGGATGAACACTGAAGCTTTCTTT | CSVEDIGGGMNTEAFF